This TCR beta chain originates from a study of a mutant IDH1 vaccine in newly diagnosed glioma. The repertoire was sequenced with immunoSEQ multiplex PCR; TCRdb's copy has only in-frame clones and lacks some. The sample holds approximately 60,000 clones, around 83% seen once. Stated time point: week 47, end of study. Mutant IDH1 20-mer peptide, at 300 ug, made up each vaccine dose, with topical imiquimod. Looked up from germline, CDR1 is WSHSY and CDR2 is SAAADI. CDR3 length: 14 amino acids. The V end lost 3 bases, the J end lost 7 bases, and 13 bases lay between the germline ends. With regard to this clone: Its specificity is not known.

The TCR comes from a man aged 25 to 40 with glioma. The sample consisted of PBMCs, taken from a glioma patient whose treatment included an IDH1 peptide vaccine. The chain employs TRBV10-2 and TRBJ2-1; D perhaps matches TRBD2 (6 bases). CDR3 in DNA: TGCGCCAGCAGTGATGGAGGGGCTCGGAATGAGCAGTTCTTC. It encodes CASSDGGARNEQFF.